Listed below are T cell receptor beta chains from one sample, sequenced in a study of cytomegalovirus exposure and HLA in healthy donors. Sequencing was performed with immunoSEQ multiplex PCR; in TCRdb, only in-frame clones are kept and a portion is missing. The sample lists 95,000 to 150,000 clones, around four fifths seen once, with approximately 10% in the top ten. The sequencing input was PBMCs. Receptors were obtained from a man aged 25-45 years in good health and CMV-seropositive. The CDR3 runs from the conserved cysteine through the conserved F or W. D genes are given only for firm matches. Expanded clones get a size class; other rows say once, few or many, or leave the size out.

J gene,clone size,V gene,D gene,CDR3 DNA,CDR3 protein
TRBJ1-2,.,TRBV4-2,.,TGTGCCAGCAGCCAAGATATCGATCGGGGAAGTTGGGGGAGCGGGCTGGATGGCTACACCTTC,CASSQDIDRGSWGSGLDGYTF
TRBJ2-3,.,TRBV5-8,.,TGTGCCAGCAGCGAGGGACATCCGGCAGATACGCAGTATTTT,CASSEGHPADTQYF
TRBJ2-1,.,TRBV7-8,.,TGTGCCAGCAGCCCGCTAGCAGGGGCCCCGCCGAGGAATGAGCAGTTCTTC,CASSPLAGAPPRNEQFF
TRBJ2-3,.,TRBV2,.,TGTGCCAGCAGTGAAAGGCAGGGGCACGCCGCAGATACGCAGTATTTT,CASSERQGHAADTQYF
TRBJ2-5,few,TRBV5-6,TRBD1,TGTGCCAGCAGCCGGGAAACGGGACAGGGGGAGACCCAGTACTTC,CASSRETGQGETQYF
TRBJ2-7,.,TRBV28,TRBD2,TGTGCCAGCAGTTCTCCGACTAGCGGGAGCTTCTACGAGCAGTACTTC,CASSSPTSGSFYEQYF
TRBJ2-7,.,TRBV5-1,.,TGCGCCAGCAGCGGGCAGACGGCCAGTAGCTCCTACGAGCAGTACTTC,CASSGQTASSSYEQYF
TRBJ2-1,.,TRBV7-7,.,TGTGCTAGCAGCCTAGGGAGCTCCTACAATGAGCAGTTCTTC,CASSLGSSYNEQFF
TRBJ2-7,once,TRBV5-6,.,TGTGCCAGCAGTGGCTTCACCTACGAGCAGTACTTC,CASSGFTYEQYF
TRBJ1-1,.,TRBV7-8,.,TGTGCCAGTAGACTCTATGAGAACACTGAAGCTTTCTTT,CASRLYENTEAFF
TRBJ2-3,.,TRBV30,TRBD2,TGTGCCTGGGAGCTAGCGGGAGGTTACACAGATACGCAGTATTTT,CAWELAGGYTDTQYF
TRBJ2-1,once,TRBV11-1,TRBD1,TGTGCCAGCAGCTTAGGGACAGGTCGGGGCAATGAGCAGTTCTTC,CASSLGTGRGNEQFF
TRBJ1-3,.,TRBV6-6,.,TGTGCCAGCAGTTCACCGCCAGGGTCCGGAAACACCATATATTTT,CASSSPPGSGNTIYF
TRBJ1-4,.,TRBV27,.,TGTGCCAGCAGTTCCCGACAGAATGAAAAACTGTTTTTT,CASSSRQNEKLFF
TRBJ1-1,.,TRBV9,.,TGTGCCAGCAGCGAGGGGCCGGGTGATCTCGCTGAAGCTTTCTTT,CASSEGPGDLAEAFF
TRBJ2-2,.,TRBV6-5,.,TGTGCCAGCAGGAGGGCCGGGGAGCTGTTTTTT,CASRRAGELFF
TRBJ2-1,.,TRBV13,TRBD2,TGTGCCAGCAGCTTAGGCGGGGGACTAGGAGGTTCGAATGAGCAGTTCTTC,CASSLGGGLGGSNEQFF
TRBJ1-1,few,TRBV25-1,.,TGTGCCAGCAGGGAGGACCCTCCTCGCGGGGCTTTCTTT,CASREDPPRGAFF
TRBJ2-7,.,TRBV14,TRBD1,TGTGCCAGCAGCCCTTCCCACAGGGGCGACGAGCAGTACTTC,CASSPSHRGDEQYF
TRBJ2-2,.,TRBV5-1,TRBD2,TGCGCCAGCAGCTTGGACGCGGGAGTCGCGAACACCGGGGAGCTGTTTTTT,CASSLDAGVANTGELFF
TRBJ2-7,.,TRBV18,.,TGTGCCAGCTCACCTTCAATAGCCGCTACTTTGTCCCAAAACCGACCTTTATTCGAGCAGTACTTC,CASSPSIAATLSQNRPLFEQYF
TRBJ2-7,.,TRBV5-1,TRBD2,TGCGCCAGCAGCCTTAGCGGGAGGGCCAGCCACGAGCAGTACTTC,CASSLSGRASHEQYF
TRBJ1-4,.,TRBV6-5,TRBD1,TGTGCCAGCAGAGGACAGGGGCTAGGAGAAAAACTGTTTTTT,CASRGQGLGEKLFF
TRBJ2-1,medium-sized,TRBV27,TRBD2,TGTGCCAGCAGTTTCAGGACGGCGGGGGGACTAAACAATGAGCAGTTCTTC,CASSFRTAGGLNNEQFF
TRBJ2-1,.,TRBV7-6,.,TGTGCCAGCAGCTTAGGGACTCAAGACTATGAGCAGTTCTTC,CASSLGTQDYEQFF
TRBJ1-4,.,TRBV30,TRBD1,TGTGCCTGGACCCCTACCGGGACAGGGGGCGAAAAACTGTTTTTT,CAWTPTGTGGEKLFF
TRBJ1-3,.,TRBV13,.,TGTGCCAGCAGCCCCCCGGACGGGAACTCTGGAAACACCATATATTTT,CASSPPDGNSGNTIYF
TRBJ1-2,.,TRBV27,.,TGTGCCAGCAGTGGGGGGTTGGGTGCGGTCGGCTACACCTTC,CASSGGLGAVGYTF
TRBJ2-7,.,TRBV6-6,TRBD2,TGTGCCAGCAGTATGGGACTAGCGGACTCCTACGAGCAGTACTTC,CASSMGLADSYEQYF
TRBJ1-5,.,TRBV7-2,.,TGTGCCAGCAGTTCCAGGGGCGATCAGCCCCAGCATTTT,CASSSRGDQPQHF
TRBJ2-7,.,TRBV5-1,.,TGCGCCAGCAGCTTGATGGGGGCAACCTACGAGCAGTACTTC,CASSLMGATYEQYF
TRBJ2-3,.,TRBV28,TRBD2,TGTGCCAGCAGTTCACCGGGAGGGGGTCTAGATACGCAGTATTTT,CASSSPGGGLDTQYF
TRBJ1-2,.,TRBV5-4,.,TGTGCCAGCAGCCCCGGGACATCAGTCTATGGCTACACCTTC,CASSPGTSVYGYTF
TRBJ1-1,.,TRBV30,.,TGTGCCTGGGCGGGTTGGGGGCCGGAGGCTTTCTTT,CAWAGWGPEAFF
TRBJ1-4,.,TRBV18,TRBD1,TGTGCCAGCTCACCCAACAGGGGAGGAAATGAAAAACTGTTTTTT,CASSPNRGGNEKLFF
TRBJ2-7,.,TRBV14,.,TGTGCCAGCAGCCTACTAGGGGGATCCTACGAGCAGTACTTC,CASSLLGGSYEQYF
TRBJ2-1,.,TRBV5-5,.,TGTGCCAGCAGCTTGGGCGGAGGTACGGGTAATGAGCAGTTCTTC,CASSLGGGTGNEQFF
TRBJ2-1,.,TRBV5-1,.,TGCGCCAGCAGCTTGAACACCAACAATGAGCAGTTCTTC,CASSLNTNNEQFF
TRBJ2-2,once,TRBV29-1,TRBD2,TGCAGCGTTGGCACGGTGGGACTAGCGAACACCGGGGAGCTGTTTTTT,CSVGTVGLANTGELFF
TRBJ1-5,.,TRBV19,.,TGTGCCAGTAGTTTGACAGGTGACAATCAGCCCCAGCATTTT,CASSLTGDNQPQHF
TRBJ1-1,.,TRBV19,TRBD1,TGTGCCAGTAGTATAGTACGGGACAGGCCTGTAGGCGCTTTCTTT,CASSIVRDRPVGAFF